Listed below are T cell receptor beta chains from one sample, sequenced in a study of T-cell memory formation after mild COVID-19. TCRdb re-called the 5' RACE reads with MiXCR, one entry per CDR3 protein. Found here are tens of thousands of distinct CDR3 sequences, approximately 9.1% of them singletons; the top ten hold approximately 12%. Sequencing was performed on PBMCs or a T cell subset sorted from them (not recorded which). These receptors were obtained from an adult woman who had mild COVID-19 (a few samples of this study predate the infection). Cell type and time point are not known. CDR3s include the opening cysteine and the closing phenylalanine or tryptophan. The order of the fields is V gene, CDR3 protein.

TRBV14,CASSLGTSGGLMGNEQFF
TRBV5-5,CASSLFPRRDYEQYF
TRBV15,CATSRDPGPETQYF
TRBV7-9,CASSLRDRGNYGYTF
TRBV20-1,CSARDAGRATEAFF
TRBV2,CASSLLYNEQFF
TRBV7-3,CASSLFATANRVVEQFF
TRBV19,CASSIESYNEQFF
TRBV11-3,CASSRIAGSSYNEQFF
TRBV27,CASTPFRQGLNTEAFF
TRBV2,CASRGDRVHEQFF
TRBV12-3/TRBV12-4,CASSFSLGLADTQYF
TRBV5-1,CASSPAGTELYEQYF